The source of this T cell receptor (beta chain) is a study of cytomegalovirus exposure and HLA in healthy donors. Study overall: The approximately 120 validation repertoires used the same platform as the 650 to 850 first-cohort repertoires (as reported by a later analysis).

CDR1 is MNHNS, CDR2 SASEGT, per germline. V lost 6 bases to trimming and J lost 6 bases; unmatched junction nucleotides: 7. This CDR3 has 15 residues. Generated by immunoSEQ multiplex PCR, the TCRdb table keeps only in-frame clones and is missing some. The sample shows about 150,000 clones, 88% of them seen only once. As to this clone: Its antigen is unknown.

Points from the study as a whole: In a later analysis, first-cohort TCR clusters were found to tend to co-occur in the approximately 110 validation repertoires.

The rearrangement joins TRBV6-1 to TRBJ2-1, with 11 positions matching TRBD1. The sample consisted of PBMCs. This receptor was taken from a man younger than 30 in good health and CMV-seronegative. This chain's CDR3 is CASRKGQGVFNEQFF. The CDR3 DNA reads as TGTGCCAGCAGGAAGGGACAGGGGGTGTTCAATGAGCAGTTCTTC.